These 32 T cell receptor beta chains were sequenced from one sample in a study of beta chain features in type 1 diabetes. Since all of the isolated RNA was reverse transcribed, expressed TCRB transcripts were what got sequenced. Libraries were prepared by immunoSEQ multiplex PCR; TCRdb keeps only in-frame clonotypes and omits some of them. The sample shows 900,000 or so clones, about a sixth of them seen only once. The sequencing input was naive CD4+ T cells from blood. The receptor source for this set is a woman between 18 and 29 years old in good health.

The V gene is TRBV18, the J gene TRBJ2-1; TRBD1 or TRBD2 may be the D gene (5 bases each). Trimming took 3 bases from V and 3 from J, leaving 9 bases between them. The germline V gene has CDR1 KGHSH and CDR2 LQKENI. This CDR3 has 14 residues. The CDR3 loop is CASSPGEYYNEQFF. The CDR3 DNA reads TGTGCCAGCTCACCGGGGGAATACTACAATGAGCAGTTCTTC.

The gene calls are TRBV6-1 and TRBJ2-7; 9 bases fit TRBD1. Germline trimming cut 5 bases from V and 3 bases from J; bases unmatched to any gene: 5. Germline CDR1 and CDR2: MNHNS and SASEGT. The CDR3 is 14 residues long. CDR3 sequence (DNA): TGTGCCAGCAGTCCTGGGACAGGGTTCTACGAGCAGTACTTC. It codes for CASSPGTGFYEQYF.

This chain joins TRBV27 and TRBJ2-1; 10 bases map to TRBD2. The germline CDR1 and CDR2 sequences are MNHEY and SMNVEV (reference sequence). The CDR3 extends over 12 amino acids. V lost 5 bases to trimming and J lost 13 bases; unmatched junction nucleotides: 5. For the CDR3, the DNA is TGTGCCAGCAGTCAAGCGGGAGGGATCCAGTTCTTC. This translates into CASSQAGGIQFF.

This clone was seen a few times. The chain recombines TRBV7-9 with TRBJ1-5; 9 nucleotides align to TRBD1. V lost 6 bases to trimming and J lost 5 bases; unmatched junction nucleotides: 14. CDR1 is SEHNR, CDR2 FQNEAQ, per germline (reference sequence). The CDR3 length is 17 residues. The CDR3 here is CASSRGDGTGIYQPQHF. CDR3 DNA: TGTGCCAGCAGTAGAGGGGACGGGACAGGGATATATCAGCCCCAGCATTTT.

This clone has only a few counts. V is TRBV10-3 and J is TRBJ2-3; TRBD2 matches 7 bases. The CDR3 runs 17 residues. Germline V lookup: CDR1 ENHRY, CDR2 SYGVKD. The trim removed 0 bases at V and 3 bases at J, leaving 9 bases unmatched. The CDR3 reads CAISESMRSGGTDTQYF. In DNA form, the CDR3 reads TGTGCCATCAGTGAGTCTATGAGGTCGGGAGGTACAGATACGCAGTATTTT.

CDR3 sequence (DNA): TGTGCCAGCAGCTTCACAGGGTTTCAACTAGGCGAGCAGTACTTC. Protein: CASSFTGFQLGEQYF. The V and J genes are TRBV7-2 and TRBJ2-7, with D perhaps TRBD1 (6 bases). The CDR3 is 15 amino acids. Germline CDR1 and CDR2: SGHTA and FQGNSA. Trimming stripped 3 bases from V and 6 bases from J, with 18 bases between.

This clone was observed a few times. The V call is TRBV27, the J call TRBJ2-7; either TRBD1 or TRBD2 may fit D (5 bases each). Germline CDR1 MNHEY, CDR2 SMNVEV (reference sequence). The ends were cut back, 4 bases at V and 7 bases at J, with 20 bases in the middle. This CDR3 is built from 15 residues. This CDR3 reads CASSSFGTAEEEQYF. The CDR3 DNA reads TGTGCCAGCAGTTCCTTTGGGACGGCGGAGGAAGAGCAGTACTTC.

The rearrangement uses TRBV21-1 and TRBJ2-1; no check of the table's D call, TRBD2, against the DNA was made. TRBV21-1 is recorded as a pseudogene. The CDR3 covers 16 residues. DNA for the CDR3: TGTGCCAGCAGCAAAGTGACAGATCATTGGACTACCAAGCAGTTCTTC. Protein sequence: CASSKVTDHWTTKQFF.

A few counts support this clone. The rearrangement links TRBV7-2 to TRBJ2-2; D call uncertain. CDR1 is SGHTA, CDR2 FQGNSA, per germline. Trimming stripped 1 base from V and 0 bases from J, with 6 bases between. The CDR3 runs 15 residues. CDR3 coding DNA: TGTGCCAGCAGCTTAGACTCCCCGAACACCGGGGAGCTGTTTTTT. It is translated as CASSLDSPNTGELFF. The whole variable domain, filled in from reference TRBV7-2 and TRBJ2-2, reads GAGVSQSPSNKVTEKGKDVELRCDPISGHTALYWYRQSLGQGLEFLIYFQGNSAPDKSGLPSDRFSAERTGGSVSTLTIQRTQQEDSAVYLCASSLDSPNTGELFFGEGSRLTVL.

The CDR3: CASSTSTGPPYNEQFF. The DNA for the CDR3 is TGTGCCAGCTCAACCTCGACAGGTCCCCCCTACAATGAGCAGTTCTTC. The genes are TRBV18 and TRBJ2-1; D is possibly TRBD1 (6 bases). V was trimmed by 5 bases and J by 2 bases, leaving 16 bases between them. Germline V CDR1 and CDR2: KGHSH, LQKENI. This CDR3 has 16 residues. Combining the CDR3 with reference TRBV18 and TRBJ2-1 gives the whole variable domain NAGVMQNPRHLVRRRGQEARLRCSPMKGHSHVYWYRQLPEEGLKFMVYLQKENIIDESGMPKERFSAEFPKEGPSILRIQQVVRGDSAAYFCASSTSTGPPYNEQFFGPGTRLTVL.

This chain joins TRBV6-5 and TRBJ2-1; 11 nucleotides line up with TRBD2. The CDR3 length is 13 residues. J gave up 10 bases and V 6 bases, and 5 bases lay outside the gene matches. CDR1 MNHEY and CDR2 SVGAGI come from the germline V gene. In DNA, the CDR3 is TGTGCCAGCAGCTATCGACTAGCGGGAGAGCAGTTCTTC. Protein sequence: CASSYRLAGEQFF.

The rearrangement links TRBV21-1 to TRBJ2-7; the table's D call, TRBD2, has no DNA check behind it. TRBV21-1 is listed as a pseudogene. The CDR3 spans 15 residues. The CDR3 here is CASSKGGRGSYEQYF. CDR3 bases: TGTGCCAGCAGCAAAGGGGGACGGGGGAGTTACGAGCAGTACTTC.

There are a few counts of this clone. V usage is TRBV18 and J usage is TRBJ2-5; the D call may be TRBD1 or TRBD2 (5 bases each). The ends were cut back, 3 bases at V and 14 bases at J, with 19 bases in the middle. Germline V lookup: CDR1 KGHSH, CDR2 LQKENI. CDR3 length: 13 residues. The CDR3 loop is CASSPTTDSQGYF. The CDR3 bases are TGTGCCAGCTCACCGACTACGGACTCTCAGGGTTACTTC.

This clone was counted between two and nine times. The CDR3 sequence is CAISLQNTGELFF. CDR3 nucleotide sequence: TGTGCCATCTCTTTACAAAACACCGGGGAGCTGTTTTTT. V is TRBV10-3 and J is TRBJ2-2; D unclear. Germline assignment: CDR1 ENHRY and CDR2 SYGVKD. The CDR3 length is 13 residues. Trimming removed 8 bases at V and 2 bases at J, with 9 bases between.

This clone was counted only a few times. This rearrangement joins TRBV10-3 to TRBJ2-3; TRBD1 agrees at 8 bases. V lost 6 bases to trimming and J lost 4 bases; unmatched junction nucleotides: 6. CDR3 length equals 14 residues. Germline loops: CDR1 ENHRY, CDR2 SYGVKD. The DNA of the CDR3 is TGTGCCATCAGCCGGGACAGGACATCAGATACGCAGTATTTT. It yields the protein CAISRDRTSDTQYF.

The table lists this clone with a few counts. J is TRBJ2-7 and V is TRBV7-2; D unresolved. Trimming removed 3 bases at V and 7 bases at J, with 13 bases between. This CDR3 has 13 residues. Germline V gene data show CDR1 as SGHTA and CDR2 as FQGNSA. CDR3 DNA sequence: TGTGCCAGCAGCTTCGCAGTGGATGCGGAGCAGTACTTC. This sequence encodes CASSFAVDAEQYF.

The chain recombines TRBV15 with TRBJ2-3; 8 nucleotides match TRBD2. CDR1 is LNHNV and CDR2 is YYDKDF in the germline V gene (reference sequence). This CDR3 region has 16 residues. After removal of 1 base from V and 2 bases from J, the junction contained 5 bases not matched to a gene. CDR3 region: CATSRVGGRNTDTQYF. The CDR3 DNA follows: TGTGCCACCAGCAGAGTGGGCGGGAGGAACACAGATACGCAGTATTTT.

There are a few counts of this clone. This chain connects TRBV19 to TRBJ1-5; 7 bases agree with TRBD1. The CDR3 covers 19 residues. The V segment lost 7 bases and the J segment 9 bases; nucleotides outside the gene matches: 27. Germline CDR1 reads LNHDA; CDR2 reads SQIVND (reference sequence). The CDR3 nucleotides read TGTGCCAGTACCGTCCATGGGGGCCTAGGACAGGTCATAACCTGGCCCCAGCATTTT. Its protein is CASTVHGGLGQVITWPQHF.

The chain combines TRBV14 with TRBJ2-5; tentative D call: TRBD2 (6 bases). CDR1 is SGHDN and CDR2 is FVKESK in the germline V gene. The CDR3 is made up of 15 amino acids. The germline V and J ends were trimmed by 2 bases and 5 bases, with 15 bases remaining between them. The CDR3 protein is CASSQIGSGVETQYF. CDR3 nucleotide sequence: TGTGCCAGCAGCCAAATTGGGTCGGGGGTGGAGACCCAGTACTTC.

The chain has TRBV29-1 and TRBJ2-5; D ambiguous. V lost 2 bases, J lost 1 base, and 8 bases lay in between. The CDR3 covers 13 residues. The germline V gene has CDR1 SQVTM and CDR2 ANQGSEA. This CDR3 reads CSVESEAQETQYF. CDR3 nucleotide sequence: TGCAGCGTTGAATCGGAAGCCCAAGAGACCCAGTACTTC.

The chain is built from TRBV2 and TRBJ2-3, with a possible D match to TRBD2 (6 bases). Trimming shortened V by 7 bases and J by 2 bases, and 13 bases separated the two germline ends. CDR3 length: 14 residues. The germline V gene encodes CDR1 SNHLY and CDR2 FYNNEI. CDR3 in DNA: TGTGCCAGCAAAGACAGCGGGCACACAGATACGCAGTATTTT. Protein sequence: CASKDSGHTDTQYF.

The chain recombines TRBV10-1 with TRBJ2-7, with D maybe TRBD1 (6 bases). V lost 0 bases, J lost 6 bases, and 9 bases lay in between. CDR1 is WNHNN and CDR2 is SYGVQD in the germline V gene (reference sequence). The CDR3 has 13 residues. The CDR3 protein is CASSESSRGEQYF. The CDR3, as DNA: TGCGCCAGCAGTGAGTCGAGCAGGGGCGAGCAGTACTTC.

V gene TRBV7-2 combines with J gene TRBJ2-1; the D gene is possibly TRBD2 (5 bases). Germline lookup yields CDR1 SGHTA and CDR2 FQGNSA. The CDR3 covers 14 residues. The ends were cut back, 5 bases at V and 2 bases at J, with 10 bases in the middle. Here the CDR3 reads CASSLSAAYNEQFF. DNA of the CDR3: TGTGCCAGCAGCCTTAGCGCTGCCTACAATGAGCAGTTCTTC. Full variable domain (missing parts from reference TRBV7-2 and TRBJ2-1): GAGVSQSPSNKVTEKGKDVELRCDPISGHTALYWYRQSLGQGLEFLIYFQGNSAPDKSGLPSDRFSAERTGGSVSTLTIQRTQQEDSAVYLCASSLSAAYNEQFFGPGTRLTVL.

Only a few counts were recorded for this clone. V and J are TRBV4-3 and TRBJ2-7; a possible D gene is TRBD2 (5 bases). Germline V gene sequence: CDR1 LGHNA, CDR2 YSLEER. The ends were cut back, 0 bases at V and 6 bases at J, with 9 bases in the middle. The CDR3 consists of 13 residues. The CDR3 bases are TGCGCCAGCAGCCAAGATCTAGCTTCCGAGCAGTACTTC. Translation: CASSQDLASEQYF.

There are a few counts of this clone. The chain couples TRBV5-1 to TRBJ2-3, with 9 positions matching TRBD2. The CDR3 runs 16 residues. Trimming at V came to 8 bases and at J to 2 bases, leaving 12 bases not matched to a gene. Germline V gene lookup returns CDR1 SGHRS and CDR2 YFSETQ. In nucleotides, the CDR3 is TGCGCCAGTAAAGTTAGCGGGAGTACCATCACAGATACGCAGTATTTT. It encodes CASKVSGSTITDTQYF.

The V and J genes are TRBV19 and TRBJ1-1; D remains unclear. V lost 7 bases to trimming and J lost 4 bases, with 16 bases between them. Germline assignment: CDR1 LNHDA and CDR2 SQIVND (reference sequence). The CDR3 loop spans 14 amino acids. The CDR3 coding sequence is TGTGCCAGTACCGCGGTATCCCTGATCACTGAAGCTTTCTTT. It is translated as CASTAVSLITEAFF.

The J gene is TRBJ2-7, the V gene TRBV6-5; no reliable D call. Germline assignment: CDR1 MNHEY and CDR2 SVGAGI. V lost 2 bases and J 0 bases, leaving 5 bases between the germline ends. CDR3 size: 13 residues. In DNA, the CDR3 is TGTGCCAGCAGTTACGATATCTCCTACGAGCAGTACTTC. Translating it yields CASSYDISYEQYF.

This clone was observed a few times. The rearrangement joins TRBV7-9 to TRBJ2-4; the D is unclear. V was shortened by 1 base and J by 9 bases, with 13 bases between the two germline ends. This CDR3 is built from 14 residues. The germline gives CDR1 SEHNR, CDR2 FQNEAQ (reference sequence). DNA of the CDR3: TGTGCCAGCAGCTTAGACCTAGTCTTTGGCATTCAGTACTTC. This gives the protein CASSLDLVFGIQYF.

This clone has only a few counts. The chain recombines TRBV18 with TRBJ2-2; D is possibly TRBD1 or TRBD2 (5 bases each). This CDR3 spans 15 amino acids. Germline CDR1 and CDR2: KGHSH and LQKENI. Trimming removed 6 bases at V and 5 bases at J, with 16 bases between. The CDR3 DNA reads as TGTGCCAGCTCGCCCAGGGACCTGGCTACCGGGGAGCTGTTTTTT. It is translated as CASSPRDLATGELFF.

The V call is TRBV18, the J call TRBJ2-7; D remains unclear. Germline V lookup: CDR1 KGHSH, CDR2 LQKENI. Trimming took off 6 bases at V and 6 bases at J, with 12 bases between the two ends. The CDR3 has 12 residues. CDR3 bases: TGTGCCAGCTCCTTCACCGTATCCGAGCAGTACTTC. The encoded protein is CASSFTVSEQYF.

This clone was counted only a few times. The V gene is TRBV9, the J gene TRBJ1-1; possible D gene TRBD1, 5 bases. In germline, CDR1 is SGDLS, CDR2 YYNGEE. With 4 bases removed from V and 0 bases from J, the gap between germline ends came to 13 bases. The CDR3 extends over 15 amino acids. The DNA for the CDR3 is TGTGCCAGCAGCCCCTCCTTGGGGCTGAACACTGAAGCTTTCTTT. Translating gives CASSPSLGLNTEAFF. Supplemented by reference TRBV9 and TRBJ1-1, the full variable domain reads DSGVTQTPKHLITATGQRVTLRCSPRSGDLSVYWYQQSLDQGLQFLIQYYNGEERAKGNILERFSAQQFPDLHSELNLSSLELGDSALYFCASSPSLGLNTEAFFGQGTRLTVV.

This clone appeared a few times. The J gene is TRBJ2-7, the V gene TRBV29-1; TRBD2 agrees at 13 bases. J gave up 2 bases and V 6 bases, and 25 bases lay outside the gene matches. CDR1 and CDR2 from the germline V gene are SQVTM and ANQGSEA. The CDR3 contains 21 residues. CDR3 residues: CSVHRRDRTPTSGRAAYEQYF. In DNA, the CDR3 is TGCAGCGTCCACCGCCGGGACAGGACCCCTACTAGCGGGAGGGCCGCCTACGAGCAGTACTTC.